This passage covers 3 T cell receptor beta chains from one sample sequenced in a study of OX40 agonist ivuxolimab in advanced cancers. The table came from immunoSEQ multiplex PCR; TCRdb's copy has only in-frame clones and leaves some out. The table shows tens of thousands of clones, with about 85% occurring only once. Specimen: CD4+ or CD8+ T cells sorted from blood, collected in a trial of the OX40 agonist ivuxolimab. The receptors shown here come from an adult with an advanced solid tumor such as melanoma, head and neck, liver or kidney cancer.

The chain carries TRBV9 and TRBJ1-1; D is possibly TRBD1 (6 bases). The V end lost 4 bases, the J end lost 1 base, and 14 bases lay between the germline ends. Germline assignment: CDR1 SGDLS and CDR2 YYNGEE. The CDR3 covers 15 residues. CDR3 residues: CASSRLTGSNTEAFF. CDR3 in DNA: TGTGCCAGCAGCCGCCTGACAGGATCGAACACTGAAGCTTTCTTT.

This chain joins TRBV19 and TRBJ1-2, with a possible D match to TRBD1 (5 bases). This CDR3 comprises 15 residues. Between the trimmed V and J ends, which lost 3 bases and 3 bases, there was a span of 14 bases. The germline CDR1 and CDR2 sequences are LNHDA and SQIVND (reference sequence). CDR3 region: CASSMGGELYYGYTF. CDR3 in DNA: TGTGCCAGTAGTATGGGAGGGGAATTGTACTATGGCTACACCTTC.

This chain joins TRBV7-2 and TRBJ2-2, with no clear D. V lost 6 bases and J 1 base, leaving 12 bases between the germline ends. The CDR3 covers 15 residues. Germline V gene lookup returns CDR1 SGHTA and CDR2 FQGNSA. Here the CDR3 reads CASRLSVGNTGELFF. The CDR3, as DNA: TGTGCCAGCAGACTTTCGGTTGGGAACACCGGGGAGCTGTTTTTT. The variable domain in full, with the rest retrieved from reference TRBV7-2 and TRBJ2-2, is GAGVSQSPSNKVTEKGKDVELRCDPISGHTALYWYRQSLGQGLEFLIYFQGNSAPDKSGLPSDRFSAERTGGSVSTLTIQRTQQEDSAVYLCASRLSVGNTGELFFGEGSRLTVL.